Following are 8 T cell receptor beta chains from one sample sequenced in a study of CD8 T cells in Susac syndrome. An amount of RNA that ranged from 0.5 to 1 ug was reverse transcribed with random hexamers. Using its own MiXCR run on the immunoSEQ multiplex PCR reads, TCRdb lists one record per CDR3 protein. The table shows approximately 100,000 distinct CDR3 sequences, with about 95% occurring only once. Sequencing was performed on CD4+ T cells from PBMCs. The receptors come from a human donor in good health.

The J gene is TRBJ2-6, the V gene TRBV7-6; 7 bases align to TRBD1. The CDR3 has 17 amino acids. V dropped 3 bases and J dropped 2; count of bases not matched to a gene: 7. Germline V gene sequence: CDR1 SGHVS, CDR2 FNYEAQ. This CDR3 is CASSLAGGKAGANVLTF. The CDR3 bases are TGTGCCAGCAGCTTGGCAGGGGGAAAAGCTGGGGCCAACGTCCTGACTTTC.

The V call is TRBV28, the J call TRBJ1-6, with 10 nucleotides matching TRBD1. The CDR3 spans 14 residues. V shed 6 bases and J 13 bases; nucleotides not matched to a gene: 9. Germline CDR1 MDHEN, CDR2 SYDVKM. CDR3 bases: TGTGCCAGCAGCACTGGGACAGGGGAGGTGCCCCTCCACTTT. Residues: CASSTGTGEVPLHF.

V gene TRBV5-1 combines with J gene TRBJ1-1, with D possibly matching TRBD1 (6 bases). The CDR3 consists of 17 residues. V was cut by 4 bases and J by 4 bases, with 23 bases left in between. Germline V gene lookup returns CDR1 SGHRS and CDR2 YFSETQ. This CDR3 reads CASSPGGGGGRRTEAFF. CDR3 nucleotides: TGCGCCAGCAGCCCGGGAGGGGGAGGAGGCCGCCGCACTGAAGCTTTCTTT.

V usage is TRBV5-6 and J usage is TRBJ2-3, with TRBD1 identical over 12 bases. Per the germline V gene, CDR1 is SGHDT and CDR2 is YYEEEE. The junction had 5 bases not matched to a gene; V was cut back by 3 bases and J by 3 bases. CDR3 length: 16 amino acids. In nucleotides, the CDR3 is TGTGCCAGCAGCTGGGACAGGGGGCTGTCTACAGATACGCAGTATTTT. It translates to CASSWDRGLSTDTQYF.

CDR3 residues: CASSDQLGYEQYF. CDR3 nucleotides: TGTGCCAGCAGTGACCAGTTGGGATACGAGCAGTACTTC. V gene TRBV2 combines with J gene TRBJ2-7; D is uncertain. V shed 3 bases and J shed 4 bases, with 10 bases lying between them. Germline CDR1 SNHLY, CDR2 FYNNEI. The CDR3 contains 13 residues.

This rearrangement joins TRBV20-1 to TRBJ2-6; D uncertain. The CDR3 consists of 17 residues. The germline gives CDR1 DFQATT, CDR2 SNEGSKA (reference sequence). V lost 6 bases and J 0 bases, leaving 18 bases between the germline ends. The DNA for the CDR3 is TGCAGTGCCCTCCGGTTTGGGCCCCTCTCTGGGGCCAACGTCCTGACTTTC. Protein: CSALRFGPLSGANVLTF.

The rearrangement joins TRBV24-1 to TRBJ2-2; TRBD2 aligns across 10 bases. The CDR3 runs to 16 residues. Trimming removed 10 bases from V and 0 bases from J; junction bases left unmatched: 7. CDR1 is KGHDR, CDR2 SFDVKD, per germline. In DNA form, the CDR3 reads TGTGCCACAAAGAGGACTAGCGGCGCGAACACCGGGGAGCTGTTTTTT. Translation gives CATKRTSGANTGELFF.

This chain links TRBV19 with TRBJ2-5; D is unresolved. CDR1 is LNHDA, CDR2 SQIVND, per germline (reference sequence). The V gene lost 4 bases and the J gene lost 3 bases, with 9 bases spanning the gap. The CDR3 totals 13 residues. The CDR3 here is CASSSGKKETQYF. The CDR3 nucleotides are TGTGCCAGTAGTAGTGGGAAAAAAGAGACCCAGTACTTC.